A single sample gave rise to the 23 T cell receptor beta chains below, sequenced in a study of identical twins. Each CDR3 protein is one row after TCRdb ran MiXCR on the 5' RACE reads. The repertoire consists of under 250,000 distinct CDR3 sequences, with about 7.5% occurring once and the leading ten covering more than 1.5%. The data were also submitted as part of a second study, on yellow fever vaccine responses in identical twins.

Specimen: memory (CD45RO+) T cells sorted from blood. The receptors come from a woman aged 18-30 years in good health.

This clonotype was seen only a few times. The chain joins TRBV6-5 to TRBJ2-7, with 7 bases aligning to TRBD1. From germline, CDR1 is MNHEY and CDR2 SVGAGI. J lost 2 bases, V lost 0 bases, and 1 base had no gene match. This CDR3 region has 14 residues. CDR3 residues: CASSYSRGPYEQYF. In nucleotides, the CDR3 is TGTGCCAGCAGTTACTCTAGGGGGCCCTACGAGCAGTACTTC.

This clonotype was detected only a few times. V gene TRBV7-9 combines with J gene TRBJ2-1, with D maybe TRBD1 (5 bases). Trimming took 1 base from V and 8 from J, leaving 18 bases between them. The CDR3 is 16 residues long. The germline V gene encodes CDR1 SEHNR and CDR2 FQNEAQ (reference sequence). The DNA for the CDR3 is TGTGCCAGCAGCTTAGGGGGCAGCCGGGCGGTCGATGAGCAGTTCTTC. This codes for CASSLGGSRAVDEQFF.

In its sample, this clonotype was seen many times. The genes are TRBV3-1 and TRBJ2-5, with D tentatively TRBD2 (7 bases). V was shortened by 8 bases and J by 2 bases, with 21 bases between the two germline ends. CDR1 and CDR2 (germline): LGHDT, YNNKEL (reference sequence). There are 16 residues in the CDR3. CDR3 residues: CASHRRGGGPQETQYF. The CDR3 DNA is TGTGCCAGCCATCGAAGGGGGGGCGGCCCGCAAGAGACCCAGTACTTC.

J is TRBJ2-6 and V is TRBV19; D not resolved. V was cut by 7 bases and J by 1 base, with 5 bases left in between. The CDR3 has 13 residues. Germline-derived CDR1 and CDR2 are LNHDA and SQIVND (reference sequence). DNA for the CDR3: TGTGCCAGTAAGGGTTCTGGGGCCAACGTCCTGACTTTC. Translation gives CASKGSGANVLTF.

The chain is built from TRBV7-6 and TRBJ2-3; D unresolved. This CDR3 region has 11 residues. Trimming took 4 bases from V and 5 from J, leaving 4 bases between them. Germline V CDR1 and CDR2: SGHVS, FNYEAQ. CDR3 nucleotides: TGTGCCAGCAGCTGGGGAGATACGCAGTATTTT. It encodes CASSWGDTQYF.

In its sample, this clonotype was seen a few times. This chain links TRBV9 with TRBJ1-4, with TRBD1 as a possible D gene (5 bases). CDR3 length: 13 residues. The ends were cut back, 3 bases at V and 10 bases at J, with 13 bases in the middle. The germline V gene encodes CDR1 SGDLS and CDR2 YYNGEE. The CDR3 here is CASSEKGSGKLFF. The CDR3 coding sequence is TGTGCCAGCAGCGAAAAGGGGTCTGGAAAACTGTTTTTT.

This clonotype was seen repeatedly, ten times or more. The chain employs TRBV6-4 and TRBJ2-3, with TRBD2 matching 7 bases. Trimming removed 0 bases from V and 2 bases from J; junction bases left unmatched: 5. The CDR3 spans 16 residues. Germline CDR1 and CDR2: MRHNA and SNTAGT. The CDR3 DNA reads TGTGCCAGCAGTGACTCAAGGGAGGGGATCACAGATACGCAGTATTTT. Translation: CASSDSREGITDTQYF.

The CDR3 nucleotides read TGCAGCGTAGTCCAAACCCACAATGAGCAGTTCTTC. Protein product: CSVVQTHNEQFF. This chain links TRBV29-1 with TRBJ2-1; no definite D call. This CDR3 has 12 amino acids. Germline lookup yields CDR1 SQVTM and CDR2 ANQGSEA. Trimming stripped 6 bases from V and 5 bases from J, with 11 bases between.

The gene calls are TRBV7-2 and TRBJ2-7, with D tentatively TRBD2 (6 bases). Germline CDR1 and CDR2: SGHTA and FQGNSA. V shed 0 bases and J shed 8 bases, with 14 bases lying between them. CDR3 size: 14 residues. In DNA form, the CDR3 reads TGTGCCAGCAGCTTAGCCCGGGAGCCCCCGAAGCAGTACTTC. Its translation: CASSLAREPPKQYF.

The chain couples TRBV11-2 to TRBJ2-5, with D possibly TRBD2 on 6 matching bases. The CDR3 is 14 amino acids. The V end was cut by 1 base, the J end by 3 bases, with 9 bases between. The germline V gene encodes CDR1 SGHAT and CDR2 FQNNGV. CDR3 DNA sequence: TGTGCCAGCAGCTTAGGGGAGGCGAAAGAGACCCAGTACTTC. It is translated as CASSLGEAKETQYF.

The sample holds a few counts of this clonotype. This chain links TRBV5-5 with TRBJ2-2; a weak D match, TRBD2 (6 bases). This CDR3 region has 18 residues. V was clipped by 3 bases and J by 2 bases, with 20 bases between them. CDR1 and CDR2 (germline): SGHKS, YYEKEE (reference sequence). The CDR3 reads CASSSTFIGTLNTGELFF. The CDR3 DNA reads as TGTGCCAGCAGCTCGACCTTCATCGGGACTCTCAACACCGGGGAGCTGTTTTTT.

This clonotype was seen a few times. The chain recombines TRBV7-8 with TRBJ2-1; weak D call: TRBD1 (6 bases). This CDR3 is built from 13 residues. From germline, CDR1 is SGHVS and CDR2 FQNEAQ. V was trimmed by 1 base and J by 9 bases, leaving 10 bases between them. CDR3 in amino acids: CASSLVQGGEQFF. CDR3 nucleotide sequence: TGTGCCAGCAGCTTAGTACAGGGTGGTGAGCAGTTCTTC.

This sequence joins TRBV7-2 and TRBJ1-6; 7 bases fit TRBD1. Trimming removed 6 bases from V and 4 bases from J; junction bases left unmatched: 3. This CDR3 comprises 14 residues. The germline CDR1 and CDR2 sequences are SGHTA and FQGNSA. CDR3 DNA: TGTGCCAGCAGACCGGGACAGTATAATTCACCCCTCCACTTT. It specifies CASRPGQYNSPLHF.

This sequence joins TRBV12-3 or TRBV12-4 and TRBJ2-7, with D hard to call. This CDR3 comprises 13 residues. Deletions cut 3 bases from V and 5 bases from J, with 11 bases between. The CDR3 bases are TGTGCCAGCAGTTTCGACGCAGTGGACGAGCAGTACTTC. Protein sequence: CASSFDAVDEQYF.

This clonotype was observed a few times. The rearrangement links TRBV28 to TRBJ1-1, with D maybe TRBD1 (6 bases). The CDR3 is 15 residues long. Trimming shortened V by 4 bases and J by 4 bases, and 16 bases separated the two germline ends. Germline V gives CDR1 MDHEN, CDR2 SYDVKM. CDR3 coding DNA: TGTGCCAGCAGTTCCAGGGGTATGGGAAGCACTGAAGCTTTCTTT. Translated, it gives CASSSRGMGSTEAFF.

The chain uses TRBV6-5 and TRBJ2-5; D is ambiguous. The germline V gene has CDR1 MNHEY and CDR2 SVGAGI. V was cut by 3 bases and J by 3 bases, with 8 bases left in between. CDR3 length: 13 amino acids. CDR3 protein: CASSYSHKETQYF. As DNA, the CDR3 is TGTGCCAGCAGTTATTCACATAAAGAGACCCAGTACTTC.

This clonotype has ten or more counts. This rearrangement joins TRBV12-3 or TRBV12-4 to TRBJ1-5, with a weak D call TRBD1 (5 bases). V dropped 7 bases and J dropped 6 bases, with 13 bases sitting between them. This CDR3 has 13 residues. In nucleotides, the CDR3 is TGTGCCAGCATGAGGGGCGCAGGTCAGCCCCAGCATTTT. Translation: CASMRGAGQPQHF.

This clonotype has only a few counts. The gene calls are TRBV21-1 and TRBJ2-5. TRBV21-1 is designated a pseudogene. The CDR3 is 13 residues long. DNA of the CDR3: TGTGCCAGCAGCTCCGGTTGGTCGGGGACCCAGTACTTC. The encoded protein is CASSSGWSGTQYF.

The sample holds many counts of this clonotype. J is TRBJ1-2 and V is TRBV3-1; unclear D gene. V was pared by 1 base and J by 4 bases, with 10 bases between. CDR1 is LGHDT, CDR2 YNNKEL, per germline (reference sequence). The CDR3 runs to 14 residues. This CDR3 reads CASSQGLRVYGYTF. CDR3 nucleotide sequence: TGTGCCAGCAGCCAAGGGTTACGGGTCTATGGCTACACCTTC.

This clonotype was seen more than once but under ten times. The V and J genes are TRBV20-1 and TRBJ2-2; 9 bases map to TRBD2. CDR1 is DFQATT, CDR2 SNEGSKA, per germline (reference sequence). CDR3 length: 14 residues. J lost 4 bases, V lost 2 bases, and 2 bases had no gene match. CDR3: CSARLAGLTGELFF. In DNA, the CDR3 is TGCAGTGCTAGACTAGCGGGACTCACCGGGGAGCTGTTTTTT.

The gene calls are TRBV5-1 and TRBJ2-5; D is unclear. Germline V gives CDR1 SGHRS, CDR2 YFSETQ. Trimming cost V 4 bases and J 5 bases, with 18 bases left between them. This CDR3 is built from 15 residues. The CDR3 loop is CASSRTSVGVETQYF. In DNA form, the CDR3 reads TGCGCCAGCAGCCGGACGTCGGTGGGTGTGGAGACCCAGTACTTC.

J is TRBJ2-7 and V is TRBV20-1; 12 positions match TRBD2. The CDR3 runs 16 residues. J gave up 2 bases and V 2 bases, and 7 bases lay outside the gene matches. Germline-derived CDR1 and CDR2 are DFQATT and SNEGSKA (reference sequence). In DNA, the CDR3 is TGCAGTGCTAGACCGCCTAGCGGGGGGGCTACCTACGAGCAGTACTTC. This sequence encodes CSARPPSGGATYEQYF.

This clonotype was detected a few times. The CDR3 loop reads CASSTPTGGGETQYF. For the CDR3, the DNA is TGTGCCAGCAGTACCCCGACAGGGGGTGGGGAGACCCAGTACTTC. The chain carries TRBV28 and TRBJ2-5; 9 nucleotides match TRBD1. Germline V CDR1 and CDR2: MDHEN, SYDVKM. The junction had 9 bases not matched to a gene; V was cut back by 5 bases and J by 5 bases. The CDR3 runs 15 residues.